The 17 T cell receptor beta chains below come from one sample, sequenced in a study of blood T cell repertoires in COVID-19. Clones were sequenced by immunoSEQ multiplex PCR, and TCRdb holds only the in-frame ones, with some missing. The repertoire includes just over 300,000 clones, approximately 85% of them detected once, and more than 2% sits in the top ten. Specimen: PBMCs or T cells enriched from blood (not recorded which). The origin of the receptors is a young man who had recovered from COVID-19.

V usage is TRBV30 and J usage is TRBJ1-3; no definite D call. Trimming took off 3 bases at V and 0 bases at J, with 12 bases between the two ends. Germline CDR1 reads GTSNPN; CDR2 reads SVGIG (reference sequence). The length of the CDR3 is 15 residues. The CDR3 is CAWRGDFYSGNTIYF. The CDR3 nucleotides read TGTGCCTGGAGGGGAGACTTCTACTCTGGAAACACCATATATTTT. The complete variable domain, with remaining parts taken from reference TRBV30 and TRBJ1-3, reads SQTIHQWPATLVQPVGSPLSLECTVEGTSNPNLYWYRQAAGRGLQLLFYSVGIGQISSEVPQNLSASRPQDRQFILSSKKLLLSDSGFYLCAWRGDFYSGNTIYFGEGSWLTVV.

This sequence joins TRBV2 and TRBJ2-2; a weak D match, TRBD1 (6 bases). Looked up from germline, CDR1 is SNHLY and CDR2 is FYNNEI. V dropped 5 bases and J dropped 6 bases, with 13 bases sitting between them. The CDR3 runs 14 residues. The CDR3 protein is CASSILGAAGELFF. CDR3 coding DNA: TGTGCCAGCAGTATCCTGGGGGCGGCCGGGGAGCTGTTTTTT.

The chain employs TRBV7-8 and TRBJ2-7; 9 bases map to TRBD1. With V trimmed by 0 bases and J by 5 bases, 8 bases remained unmatched. CDR1 and CDR2 from the germline V gene are SGHVS and FQNEAQ. This CDR3 is 16 amino acids long. The CDR3 is CASSLAGTGRTDEQYF. The CDR3 region has the DNA TGTGCCAGCAGCTTAGCAGGGACAGGGAGGACTGACGAGCAGTACTTC.

This clone turned up a few times. This rearrangement joins TRBV11-2 to TRBJ1-1; D not certain. Between the trimmed V and J ends, which lost 7 bases and 1 base, there was a span of 19 bases. CDR3 length equals 16 residues. Per the germline V gene, CDR1 is SGHAT and CDR2 is FQNNGV. The CDR3 region is CASTPWREGKNTEAFF. In DNA, the CDR3 is TGTGCCAGCACCCCCTGGCGGGAAGGAAAGAACACTGAAGCTTTCTTT.

The chain uses TRBV6-4 and TRBJ2-7; 7 bases match TRBD1. This CDR3 has 12 residues. Germline CDR1 is MRHNA and CDR2 is SNTAGT. Trimming removed 11 bases from V and 2 bases from J; junction bases left unmatched: 6. This CDR3 is CASGQVPYEQYF. As DNA, the CDR3 is TGTGCCTCAGGACAGGTTCCCTACGAGCAGTACTTC.

This clone has more than one count but fewer than ten. The genes are TRBV19 and TRBJ1-2, with D tentatively TRBD1 (6 bases). Trimming shortened V by 7 bases and J by 2 bases, and 11 bases separated the two germline ends. The CDR3 is made up of 13 amino acids. CDR1 and CDR2 (germline): LNHDA, SQIVND (reference sequence). In DNA form, the CDR3 reads TGTGCCAGTATTGACAGGAGAAACTATGGCTACACCTTC. Its protein product is CASIDRRNYGYTF.

The V gene is TRBV5-1, the J gene TRBJ2-1; maybe TRBD2 (5 bases). V was pared by 1 base and J by 7 bases, with 15 bases between. The CDR3 is 15 amino acids. Germline V CDR1 and CDR2: SGHRS, YFSETQ. The CDR3 DNA sequence: TGCGCCAGCAGCTTGCGGGGTAGCGAGTCAAATGAGCAGTTCTTC. It codes for CASSLRGSESNEQFF.

DNA of the CDR3: TGTGCCAGCAGCTTAGGAGGTCGCGGGGGCCCCCAAGAGACCCAGTACTTC. Translation gives CASSLGGRGGPQETQYF. The chain uses TRBV7-3 and TRBJ2-5; possible D gene TRBD2, 7 bases. CDR1 and CDR2 (germline): SGHTA, FQGTGA. Between the trimmed V and J ends, which lost 2 bases and 1 base, there was a span of 17 bases. This CDR3 region has 17 residues.

J is TRBJ1-2 and V is TRBV30; perhaps TRBD1 as D (6 bases). CDR1 GTSNPN and CDR2 SVGIG come from the germline V gene (reference sequence). This CDR3 has 11 residues. V was cut by 4 bases and J by 5 bases, with 8 bases left in between. The DNA for the CDR3 is TGTGCCTGGATACAGGGTTATGGCTACACCTTC. This gives the protein CAWIQGYGYTF.

This clone appeared once. The chain links TRBV7-2 to TRBJ2-7, with 7 bases aligning to TRBD1. In germline, CDR1 is SGHTA, CDR2 FQGNSA. This CDR3 is built from 12 residues. The ends lost 5 bases at V and 4 bases at J; junction bases unmatched: 2. The CDR3 DNA follows: TGTGCCAGCAGCCAGACAGGGTACGAGCAGTACTTC. It translates to CASSQTGYEQYF.

A few counts support this clone. The chain carries TRBV6-5 and TRBJ1-3; D not certain. Trimming took 11 bases from V and 0 from J, leaving 17 bases between them. The CDR3 is 15 residues long. Germline CDR1 and CDR2: MNHEY and SVGAGI. The CDR3 loop is CADREGFSSGNTIYF. The CDR3 nucleotides are TGTGCCGACCGAGAGGGATTTAGCTCTGGAAACACCATATATTTT.

The genes are TRBV12-2 and TRBJ1-1; TRBD1 reflects the table's D call only, with no check against the DNA. TRBV12-2 is given as a pseudogene. The CDR3 is made up of 19 amino acids. Here the CDR3 reads CASRLSLRGTGKGSTEAFF. The CDR3 nucleotides read TGTGCAAGTCGCTTATCCTTGCGGGGGACAGGGAAAGGGAGCACTGAAGCTTTCTTT.

The chain recombines TRBV4-1 with TRBJ2-3; D gene uncertain. Germline V lookup: CDR1 MGHRA, CDR2 YSYEKL. V lost 0 bases and J 0 bases, leaving 10 bases between the germline ends. There are 16 residues in the CDR3. The CDR3 is CASSQDVSDSTDTQYF. CDR3 DNA: TGCGCCAGCAGCCAAGACGTCAGTGATAGCACAGATACGCAGTATTTT.

This sequence joins TRBV4-1 and TRBJ1-2; the D is unclear. The CDR3 covers 13 residues. Trimming removed 4 bases from V and 1 base from J, with 7 bases in between. Germline CDR1 is MGHRA and CDR2 is YSYEKL. This CDR3 reads CASSPASNYGYTF. CDR3 DNA: TGCGCCAGCAGCCCCGCTAGTAACTATGGCTACACCTTC.

The chain links TRBV6-5 to TRBJ1-1; D might be TRBD1 (5 bases). Trimming stripped 6 bases from V and 11 bases from J, with 16 bases between. Germline V gene sequence: CDR1 MNHEY, CDR2 SVGAGI. The CDR3 is made up of 12 amino acids. The DNA for the CDR3 is TGTGCCAGCAGCGACAGACTCCTGACGGCTTTCTTT. As protein: CASSDRLLTAFF.

This chain connects TRBV9 to TRBJ2-3; TRBD2 might be the D (6 bases). Between the trimmed V and J ends, which lost 0 bases and 4 bases, there was a span of 6 bases. Germline V gene sequence: CDR1 SGDLS, CDR2 YYNGEE. The CDR3 totals 13 residues. For the CDR3, the DNA is TGTGCCAGCAGCGTAGGGGGGGCAGATACGCAGTATTTT. Amino acids: CASSVGGADTQYF.

The gene calls are TRBV19 and TRBJ1-3, with D hard to call. Germline CDR1 and CDR2: LNHDA and SQIVND (reference sequence). The CDR3 runs 14 residues. V was pared by 4 bases and J by 4 bases, with 11 bases between. The CDR3 DNA sequence: TGTGCCAGTAGTAGTCGGGAAGCCGGAAACACCATATATTTT. This sequence encodes CASSSREAGNTIYF.